The sequence of this TCR beta chain was determined in a study of T-cell memory formation after mild COVID-19. Study context: Largely donor-specific sequence clusters came from a couple of donors. General observations from the study: Pre-infection memory harbored some responding clones, suggesting cross-reactive memory joined.

Details on this clonotype: Its antigen remains unidentified.

In TCRdb, the 5' RACE reads were re-called with MiXCR into one record per CDR3 protein. The top ten hold 24% of the sample, which has 140,000 to 150,000 distinct CDR3 sequences, under 30% seen once. Deletions cut 4 bases from V and 1 base from J, with 11 bases between. Germline CDR1 is SGDLS and CDR2 is YYNGEE. CDR3 length: 14 amino acids. The sequencing sample was made of PBMCs or a T cell subset sorted from them (not recorded which). The chain uses TRBV9 and TRBJ1-1; D is unresolved. This receptor was identified in an adult woman who had mild COVID-19 (a few samples of this study predate the infection). Cell type and time point are not known. The CDR3 loop reads CASSSGWGNTEAFF. The CDR3 DNA follows: TGTGCCAGCAGCTCTGGTTGGGGGAACACTGAAGCTTTCTTT.